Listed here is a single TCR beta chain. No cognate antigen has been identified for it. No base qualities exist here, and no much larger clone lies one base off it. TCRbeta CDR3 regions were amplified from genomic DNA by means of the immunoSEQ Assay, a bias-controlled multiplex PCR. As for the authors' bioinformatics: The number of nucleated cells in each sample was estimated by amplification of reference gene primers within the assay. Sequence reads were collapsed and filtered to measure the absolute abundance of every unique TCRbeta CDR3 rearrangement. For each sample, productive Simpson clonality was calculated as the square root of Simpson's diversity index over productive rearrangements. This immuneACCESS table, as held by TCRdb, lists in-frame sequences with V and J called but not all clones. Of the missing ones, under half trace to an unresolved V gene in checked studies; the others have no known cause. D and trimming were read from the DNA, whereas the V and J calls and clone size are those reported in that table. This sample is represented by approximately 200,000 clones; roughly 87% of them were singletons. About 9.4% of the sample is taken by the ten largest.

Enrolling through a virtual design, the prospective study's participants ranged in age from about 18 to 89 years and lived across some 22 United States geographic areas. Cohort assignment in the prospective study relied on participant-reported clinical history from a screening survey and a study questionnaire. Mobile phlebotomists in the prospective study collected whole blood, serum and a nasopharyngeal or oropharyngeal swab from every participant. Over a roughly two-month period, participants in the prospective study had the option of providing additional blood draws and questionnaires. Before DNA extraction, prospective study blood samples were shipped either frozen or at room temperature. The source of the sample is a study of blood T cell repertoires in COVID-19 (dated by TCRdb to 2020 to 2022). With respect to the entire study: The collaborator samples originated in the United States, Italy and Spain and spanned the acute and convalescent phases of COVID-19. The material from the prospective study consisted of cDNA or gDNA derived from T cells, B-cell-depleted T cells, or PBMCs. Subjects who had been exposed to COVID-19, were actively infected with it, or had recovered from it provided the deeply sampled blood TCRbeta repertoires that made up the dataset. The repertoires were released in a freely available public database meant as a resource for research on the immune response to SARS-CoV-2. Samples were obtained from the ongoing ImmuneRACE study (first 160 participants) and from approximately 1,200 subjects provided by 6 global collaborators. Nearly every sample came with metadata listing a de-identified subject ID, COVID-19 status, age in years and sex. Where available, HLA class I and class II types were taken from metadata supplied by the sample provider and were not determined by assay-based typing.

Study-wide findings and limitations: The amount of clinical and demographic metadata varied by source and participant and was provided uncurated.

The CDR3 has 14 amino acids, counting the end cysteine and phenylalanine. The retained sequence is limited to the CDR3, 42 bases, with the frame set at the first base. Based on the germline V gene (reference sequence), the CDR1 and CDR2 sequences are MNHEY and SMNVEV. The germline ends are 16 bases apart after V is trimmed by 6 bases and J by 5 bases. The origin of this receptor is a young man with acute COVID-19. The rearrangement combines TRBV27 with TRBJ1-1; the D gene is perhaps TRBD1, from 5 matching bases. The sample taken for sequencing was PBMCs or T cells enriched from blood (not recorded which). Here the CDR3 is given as CASSPFTAGTEAFF. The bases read TGTGCCAGCAGCCCCTTTACGGCAGGGACTGAAGCTTTCTTT.